This T cell receptor (beta chain) originates from a study of blood T cell repertoires in COVID-19. The CDR3 contains 17 residues. In germline, CDR1 is SGHTA, CDR2 FQGNSA. The trim removed 5 bases at V and 0 bases at J, leaving 5 bases unmatched. Sequencing used immunoSEQ multiplex PCR; TCRdb keeps in-frame clones, though not all of them. The sample lists some 62,000 clones, roughly 88% occurring once. This clonotype was sampled from a woman older than 75 with acute or convalescent COVID-19. Sequencing was performed on peripheral blood. V and J are TRBV7-2 and TRBJ2-6; TRBD1 agrees at 9 bases. As DNA, the CDR3 is TGTGCCAGCAGCCTACGACAGGGGGGCTCTGGGGCCAACGTCCTGACTTTC. This gives the protein CASSLRQGGSGANVLTF. Supplemented by reference TRBV7-2 and TRBJ2-6, the full variable domain reads GAGVSQSPSNKVTEKGKDVELRCDPISGHTALYWYRQSLGQGLEFLIYFQGNSAPDKSGLPSDRFSAERTGGSVSTLTIQRTQQEDSAVYLCASSLRQGGSGANVLTFGAGSRLTVL.